The T cell receptor beta chain described here comes from a study of T-cell reconstitution after alpha-beta-depleted transplantation in children. Overall study results and limits: At day 60, the high TCRbeta diversity found in some patients originated from recipient T cells and thymic progenitors that had survived. Roughly two months post-transplant, alpha-beta T cells reportedly originated from several hundred graft clones that had expanded. Among T cells one year after transplant, newly produced cells accounted for most counts and diversity.

A library of TCRbeta sequences, prepared with unique molecular identifiers, was generated. From the PCR reads, TCRdb called clonotypes with MiXCR, one entry per CDR3 protein. The data hold roughly 500,000 distinct CDR3 sequences, with about 10% observed a single time. This clonotype was detected ten times or more. The antigen remains unidentified. Trimming pared 3 bases from V and 11 bases from J, leaving 24 bases between. CDR1 and CDR2 from the germline V gene are SGHRS and YFSETQ. The CDR3 has 16 residues. The sequence was obtained from a child aged 2 to 15 with inherited bone marrow failure, due to receive a stem cell transplant. V gene TRBV5-1 combines with J gene TRBJ1-5; perhaps TRBD1 as D (6 bases). This specimen was PBMCs, taken before TCRalphabeta/CD19-depleted stem cell transplant. CDR3 coding DNA: TGCGCCAGCAGCTGGGGAGGACAGCGGTCGTCGGAAGCCCAGCATTTT. Translation: CASSWGGQRSSEAQHF.